Shown below are 2 T cell receptor beta chains from a single sample sequenced in a study of T cells after yellow fever vaccination. TCRdb analysed the 5' RACE reads with MiXCR anew, one entry per CDR3 protein. Of some 550,000 distinct CDR3 sequences listed, roughly 19% are singletons. The sample consisted of PBMCs, taken 15 days after the yellow fever booster vaccination. The receptors here all came from a man between 25 and 39 years old who received the YFV17D yellow fever vaccine.

The chain joins TRBV7-2 to TRBJ2-7; D is unclear. V lost 3 bases, J lost 0 bases, and 9 bases lay in between. This CDR3 is 14 amino acids long. Looked up from germline, CDR1 is SGHTA and CDR2 is FQGNSA. CDR3 in amino acids: CASSLQVGSYEQYF. CDR3 nucleotide sequence: TGTGCCAGCAGCTTGCAGGTGGGCTCCTACGAGCAGTACTTC.

The J gene is TRBJ2-1, the V gene TRBV18; tentative D call: TRBD2 (5 bases). Germline assignment: CDR1 KGHSH and CDR2 LQKENI. V dropped 3 bases and J dropped 7 bases, with 19 bases sitting between them. This CDR3 is 16 amino acids long. The CDR3 region is CASSPALAGGLNEQFF. The DNA for the CDR3 is TGTGCCAGCTCACCTGCCCTGGCGGGCGGTCTAAATGAGCAGTTCTTC. Combining the CDR3 with reference TRBV18 and TRBJ2-1 gives the whole variable domain NAGVMQNPRHLVRRRGQEARLRCSPMKGHSHVYWYRQLPEEGLKFMVYLQKENIIDESGMPKERFSAEFPKEGPSILRIQQVVRGDSAAYFCASSPALAGGLNEQFFGPGTRLTVL.